This T cell receptor (beta chain) was retrieved from a study of cytomegalovirus exposure and HLA in healthy donors. Findings of the study overall: Researchers reported that a few CMV-associated chains were confirmed in vitro as CMV antigen-specific. Immune exposure information comprised only CMV serostatus.

In the case of this clone: Its antigen is not known.

The CDR3 is 14 residues long. CDR1 is LNHNV, CDR2 YYDKDF, per germline (reference sequence). V lost 0 bases to trimming and J lost 4 bases, with 9 bases between them. In the PCR, 60 Vbeta and 13 Jbeta primers were used. The repertoire was sequenced with immunoSEQ multiplex PCR; TCRdb's copy has only in-frame clones and lacks some. Seen here are about 150,000 clones, about 68% observed once, and the top ten hold approximately 1.6%. Sequenced material: PBMCs. V gene TRBV15 combines with J gene TRBJ2-5, with no clear D. This TCR was recovered from a human donor in good health. The CDR3 sequence: CATSRDRVGETQYF. CDR3 bases: TGTGCCACCAGCAGAGATCGTGTCGGAGAGACCCAGTACTTC.